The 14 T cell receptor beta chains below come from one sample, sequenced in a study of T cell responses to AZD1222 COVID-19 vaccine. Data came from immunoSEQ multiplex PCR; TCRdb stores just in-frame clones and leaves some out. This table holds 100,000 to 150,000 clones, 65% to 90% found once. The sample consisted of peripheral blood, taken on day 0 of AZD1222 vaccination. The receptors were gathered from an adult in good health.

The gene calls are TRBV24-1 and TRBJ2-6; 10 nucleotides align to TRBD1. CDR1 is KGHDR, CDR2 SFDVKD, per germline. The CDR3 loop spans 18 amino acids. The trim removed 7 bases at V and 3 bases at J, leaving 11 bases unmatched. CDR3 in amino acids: CATSEPRQGAFGANVLTF. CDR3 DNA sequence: TGTGCCACCAGCGAACCTCGACAGGGGGCTTTTGGGGCCAACGTCCTGACTTTC.

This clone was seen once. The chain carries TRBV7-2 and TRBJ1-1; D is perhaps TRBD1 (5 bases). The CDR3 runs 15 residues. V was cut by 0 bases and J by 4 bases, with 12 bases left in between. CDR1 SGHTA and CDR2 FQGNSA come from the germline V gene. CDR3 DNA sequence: TGTGCCAGCAGCTTAGCCTCCTTGAGGGGCACTGAAGCTTTCTTT. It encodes CASSLASLRGTEAFF.

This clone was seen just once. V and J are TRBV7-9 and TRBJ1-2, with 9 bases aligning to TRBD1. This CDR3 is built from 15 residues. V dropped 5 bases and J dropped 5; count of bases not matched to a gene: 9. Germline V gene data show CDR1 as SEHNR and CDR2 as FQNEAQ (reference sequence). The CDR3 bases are TGTGCCAGCAGCGTCCGGGACAGGGTGGAATATGGCTACACCTTC. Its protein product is CASSVRDRVEYGYTF.

The CDR3 sequence: CATSRRTGVNEKLFF. The CDR3 bases are TGTGCCACCAGCAGACGGACAGGGGTTAATGAAAAACTGTTTTTT. The rearrangement links TRBV15 to TRBJ1-4; 9 bases are shared with TRBD1. V lost 2 bases and J lost 4; bases outside the gene matches: 2. The CDR3 contains 15 residues. Germline V gene lookup returns CDR1 LNHNV and CDR2 YYDKDF (reference sequence).

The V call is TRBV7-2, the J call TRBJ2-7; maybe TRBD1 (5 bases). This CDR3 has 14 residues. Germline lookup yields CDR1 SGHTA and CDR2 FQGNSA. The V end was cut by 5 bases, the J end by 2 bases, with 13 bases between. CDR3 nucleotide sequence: TGTGCCAGCAGCCTTACCCTGACAGCCTACGAGCAGTACTTC. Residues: CASSLTLTAYEQYF.

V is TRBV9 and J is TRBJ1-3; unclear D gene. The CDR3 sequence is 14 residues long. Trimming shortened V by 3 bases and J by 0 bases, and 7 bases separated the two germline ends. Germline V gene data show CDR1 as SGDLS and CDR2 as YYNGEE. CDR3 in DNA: TGTGCCAGCAGCGCGACAACCTCTGGAAACACCATATATTTT. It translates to CASSATTSGNTIYF.

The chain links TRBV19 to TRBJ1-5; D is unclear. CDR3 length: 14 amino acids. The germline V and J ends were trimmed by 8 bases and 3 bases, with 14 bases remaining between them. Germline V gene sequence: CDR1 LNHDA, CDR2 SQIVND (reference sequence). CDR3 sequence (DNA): TGTGCCAGTTCCAAGGGCAACATCAATCAGCCCCAGCATTTT. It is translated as CASSKGNINQPQHF.

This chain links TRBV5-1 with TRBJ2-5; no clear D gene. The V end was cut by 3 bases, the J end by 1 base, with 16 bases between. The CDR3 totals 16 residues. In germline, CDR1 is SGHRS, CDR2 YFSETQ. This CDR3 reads CASSSTQTEAQETQYF. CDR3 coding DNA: TGCGCCAGCAGCTCGACGCAGACCGAAGCCCAAGAGACCCAGTACTTC.

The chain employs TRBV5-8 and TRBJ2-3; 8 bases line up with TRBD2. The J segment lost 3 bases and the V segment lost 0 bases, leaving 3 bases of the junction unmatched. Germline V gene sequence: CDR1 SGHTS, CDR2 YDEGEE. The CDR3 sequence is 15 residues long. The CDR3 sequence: CASSLGSGATDTQYF. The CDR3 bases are TGTGCCAGCAGCTTGGGTAGCGGGGCTACAGATACGCAGTATTTT.

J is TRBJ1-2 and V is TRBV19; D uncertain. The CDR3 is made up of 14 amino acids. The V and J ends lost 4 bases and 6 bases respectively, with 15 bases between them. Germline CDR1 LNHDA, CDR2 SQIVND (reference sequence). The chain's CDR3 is CASSRLQESDGYTF. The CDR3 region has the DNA TGTGCCAGTAGTAGATTGCAGGAGTCTGATGGCTACACCTTC. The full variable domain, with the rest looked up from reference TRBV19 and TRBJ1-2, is DGGITQSPKYLFRKEGQNVTLSCEQNLNHDAMYWYRQDPGQGLRLIYYSQIVNDFQKGDIAEGYSVSREKKESFPLTVTSAQKNPTAFYLCASSRLQESDGYTFGSGTRLTVV.

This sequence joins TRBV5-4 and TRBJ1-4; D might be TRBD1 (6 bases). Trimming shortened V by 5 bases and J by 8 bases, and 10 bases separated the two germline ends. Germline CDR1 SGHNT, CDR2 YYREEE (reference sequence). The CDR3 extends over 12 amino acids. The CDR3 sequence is CASRRDNEKLFF. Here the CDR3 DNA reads TGTGCCAGCAGGAGGGACAACGAAAAACTGTTTTTT.

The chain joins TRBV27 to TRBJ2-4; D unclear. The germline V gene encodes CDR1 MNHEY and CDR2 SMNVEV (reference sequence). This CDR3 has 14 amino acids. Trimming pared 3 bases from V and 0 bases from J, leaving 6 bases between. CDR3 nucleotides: TGTGCCAGCAGTTTCGAAGGAGCCAAAAACATTCAGTACTTC. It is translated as CASSFEGAKNIQYF.

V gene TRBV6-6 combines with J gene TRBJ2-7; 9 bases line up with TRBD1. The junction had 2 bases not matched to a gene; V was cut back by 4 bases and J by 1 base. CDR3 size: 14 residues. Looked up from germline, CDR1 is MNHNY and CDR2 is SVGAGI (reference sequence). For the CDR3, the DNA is TGTGCCAGCAGTTGGGGACAGGGATCCTACGAGCAGTACTTC. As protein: CASSWGQGSYEQYF.

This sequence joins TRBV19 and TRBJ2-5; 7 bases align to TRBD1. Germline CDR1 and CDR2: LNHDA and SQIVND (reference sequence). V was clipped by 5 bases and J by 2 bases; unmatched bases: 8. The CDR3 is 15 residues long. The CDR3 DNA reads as TGTGCCAGTAGTCCGACAGGGATAGAGCAAGAGACCCAGTACTTC. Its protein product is CASSPTGIEQETQYF. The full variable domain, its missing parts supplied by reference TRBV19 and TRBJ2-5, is DGGITQSPKYLFRKEGQNVTLSCEQNLNHDAMYWYRQDPGQGLRLIYYSQIVNDFQKGDIAEGYSVSREKKESFPLTVTSAQKNPTAFYLCASSPTGIEQETQYFGPGTRLLVL.